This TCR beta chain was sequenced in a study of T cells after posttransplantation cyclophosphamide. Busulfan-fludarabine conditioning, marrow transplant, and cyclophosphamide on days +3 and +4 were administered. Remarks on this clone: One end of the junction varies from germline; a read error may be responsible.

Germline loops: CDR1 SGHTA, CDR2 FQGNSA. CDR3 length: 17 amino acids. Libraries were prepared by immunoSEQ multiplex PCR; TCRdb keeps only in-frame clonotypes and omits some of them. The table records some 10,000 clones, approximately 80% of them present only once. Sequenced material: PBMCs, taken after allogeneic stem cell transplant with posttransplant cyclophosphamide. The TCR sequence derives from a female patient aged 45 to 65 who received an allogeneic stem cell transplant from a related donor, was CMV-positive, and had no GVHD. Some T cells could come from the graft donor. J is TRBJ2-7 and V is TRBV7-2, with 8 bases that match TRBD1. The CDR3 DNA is TGTGCCAGCAGCTTAGGGGGTCGACAGGGGAGCTCCTACGAGCAGCACTTC. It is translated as CASSLGGRQGSSYEQHF. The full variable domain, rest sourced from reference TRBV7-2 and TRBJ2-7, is GAGVSQSPSNKVTEKGKDVELRCDPISGHTALYWYRQSLGQGLEFLIYFQGNSAPDKSGLPSDRFSAERTGGSVSTLTIQRTQQEDSAVYLCASSLGGRQGSSYEQHFGPGTRLTVT.